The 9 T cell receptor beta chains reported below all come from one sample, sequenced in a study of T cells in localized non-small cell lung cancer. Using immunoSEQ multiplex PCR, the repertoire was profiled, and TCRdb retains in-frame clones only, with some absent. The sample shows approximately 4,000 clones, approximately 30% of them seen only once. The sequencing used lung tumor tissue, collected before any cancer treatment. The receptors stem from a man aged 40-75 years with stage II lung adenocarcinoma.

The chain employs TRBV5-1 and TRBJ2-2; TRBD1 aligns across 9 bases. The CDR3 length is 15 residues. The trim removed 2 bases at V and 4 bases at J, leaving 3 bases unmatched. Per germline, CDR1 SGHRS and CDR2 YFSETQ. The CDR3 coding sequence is TGCGCCAGCAGCTTTACAGGGGGCTCCACCGGGGAGCTGTTTTTT. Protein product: CASSFTGGSTGELFF.

In DNA, the CDR3 is TGTGCCTGGAGTGTATCAGAATACAATGAGCAGTTCTTC. Its translation: CAWSVSEYNEQFF. This sequence joins TRBV30 and TRBJ2-1, with D unclear. CDR3 size: 13 residues. The germline V gene encodes CDR1 GTSNPN and CDR2 SVGIG (reference sequence). V was shortened by 0 bases and J by 4 bases, with 7 bases between the two germline ends.

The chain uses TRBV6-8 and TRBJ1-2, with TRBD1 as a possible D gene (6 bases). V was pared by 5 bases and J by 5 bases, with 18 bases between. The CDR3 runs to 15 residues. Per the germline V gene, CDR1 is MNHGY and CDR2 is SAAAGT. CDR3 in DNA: TGTGCCAGCAGTGGGACACCCCTAGGGACTTATGGCTACACCTTC. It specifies CASSGTPLGTYGYTF.

The CDR3 region is CSVTSGGPAEAFF. The CDR3 region has the DNA TGCAGCGTCACCTCCGGGGGTCCGGCTGAAGCTTTCTTT. V usage is TRBV29-1 and J usage is TRBJ1-1; the D gene is possibly TRBD1 (5 bases). V lost 6 bases, J lost 6 bases, and 17 bases lay in between. Germline V gene lookup returns CDR1 SQVTM and CDR2 ANQGSEA. CDR3 length: 13 amino acids.

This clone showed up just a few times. The CDR3 sequence is CASSSTLSPLHF. The CDR3 DNA follows: TGTGCCAGCAGTTCCACTTTATCCCCCCTCCACTTT. The V and J genes are TRBV28 and TRBJ1-6; D is unresolved. The V end lost 4 bases, the J end lost 13 bases, and 11 bases lay between the germline ends. This CDR3 region has 12 residues. The germline V gene has CDR1 MDHEN and CDR2 SYDVKM.

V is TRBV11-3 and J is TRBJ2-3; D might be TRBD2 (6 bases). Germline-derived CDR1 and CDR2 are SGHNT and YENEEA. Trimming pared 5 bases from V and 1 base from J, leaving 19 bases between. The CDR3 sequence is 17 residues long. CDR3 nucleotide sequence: TGTGCCAGCAGCATCCCGAGTGGGGGGATTGGCACAGATACGCAGTATTTT. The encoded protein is CASSIPSGGIGTDTQYF.

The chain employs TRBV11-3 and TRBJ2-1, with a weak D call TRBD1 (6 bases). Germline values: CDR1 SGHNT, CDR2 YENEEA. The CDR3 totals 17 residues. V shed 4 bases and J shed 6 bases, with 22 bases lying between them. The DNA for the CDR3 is TGTGCCAGCAGCTGGGGCCCGGGGCAGGGGTCCGGCAATGAGCAGTTCTTC. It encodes CASSWGPGQGSGNEQFF. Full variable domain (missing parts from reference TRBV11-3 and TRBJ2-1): EAGVVQSPRYKIIEKKQPVAFWCNPISGHNTLYWYLQNLGQGPELLIRYENEEAVDDSQLPKDRFSAERLKGVDSTLKIQPAELGDSAVYLCASSWGPGQGSGNEQFFGPGTRLTVL.

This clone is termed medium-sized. CDR3 residues: CASSQGTANTGELFF. In DNA, the CDR3 is TGCGCCAGCAGCCAAGGAACAGCTAACACCGGGGAGCTGTTTTTT. V gene TRBV4-1 combines with J gene TRBJ2-2, with D unclear. The CDR3 loop spans 15 amino acids. The ends were cut back, 1 base at V and 2 bases at J, with 8 bases in the middle. Germline CDR1 is MGHRA and CDR2 is YSYEKL.

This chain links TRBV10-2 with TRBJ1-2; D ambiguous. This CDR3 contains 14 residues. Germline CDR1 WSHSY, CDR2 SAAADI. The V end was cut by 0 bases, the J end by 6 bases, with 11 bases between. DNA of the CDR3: TGCGCCAGCAGTGAGTCGACGGATTCTCATGGCTACACCTTC. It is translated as CASSESTDSHGYTF.